These 11 T cell receptor beta chains originate from one sample sequenced in a study of shared T cell receptors in the human thymus. The assay was immunoSEQ multiplex PCR, and TCRdb's table has in-frame clones only and misses some. The repertoire holds hundreds of thousands of clones, with roughly 90% as singletons. In addition, the sample was reused for a study of human thymus T cells.

What was sequenced was thymocytes. The receptors were gathered from a boy under two years old with a congenital heart defect.

J is TRBJ2-1 and V is TRBV9; 13 bases agree with TRBD2. The CDR3 loop spans 17 amino acids. After removal of 0 bases from V and 2 bases from J, the junction contained 2 bases not matched to a gene. Germline CDR1 is SGDLS and CDR2 is YYNGEE. The CDR3 protein is CASSVAGLAGAYNEQFF. The CDR3 DNA follows: TGTGCCAGCAGCGTAGCCGGACTAGCGGGGGCCTACAATGAGCAGTTCTTC.

There are a few counts of this clone. The DNA of the CDR3 is TGCGCCAGCAGTATCGGGACAGGGATTTCCTATGGCTACACCTTC. Amino acids: CASSIGTGISYGYTF. The chain carries TRBV10-2 and TRBJ1-2; 9 nucleotides agree with TRBD1. Germline CDR1 reads WSHSY; CDR2 reads SAAADI. This CDR3 contains 15 residues. The junction had 8 bases not matched to a gene; V was cut back by 5 bases and J by 4 bases.

This clone was counted only a few times. The chain uses TRBV19 and TRBJ2-7; maybe TRBD2 (5 bases). Between the trimmed V and J ends, which lost 4 bases and 0 bases, there was a span of 19 bases. From germline, CDR1 is LNHDA and CDR2 SQIVND (reference sequence). The CDR3 loop spans 17 amino acids. The CDR3 DNA reads TGTGCCAGTAGTACCCGCCCGGGGTCGGCGAGCTCCTACGAGCAGTACTTC. It is translated as CASSTRPGSASSYEQYF.

The rearrangement links TRBV4-1 to TRBJ2-5, with D possibly TRBD1 on 5 matching bases. In germline, CDR1 is MGHRA, CDR2 YSYEKL. V shed 0 bases and J shed 5 bases, with 25 bases lying between them. There are 19 residues in the CDR3. The DNA of the CDR3 is TGCGCCAGCAGCCAAGATTGGGGCAGACAGCGCCGTGCCAGGGAGACCCAGTACTTC. It yields the protein CASSQDWGRQRRARETQYF.

As DNA, the CDR3 is TGTGCCAGCAGCACAAGGCGGGAGGGAGGTCTTAACTATGGCTACACCTTC. This translates into CASSTRREGGLNYGYTF. The rearrangement links TRBV7-9 to TRBJ1-2; D gene unclear. This CDR3 region has 17 residues. V lost 5 bases to trimming and J lost 1 base, with 20 bases between them. Germline assignment: CDR1 SEHNR and CDR2 FQNEAQ (reference sequence).

This clone has only one observation. The V gene is TRBV30, the J gene TRBJ1-5; the D is unclear. V lost 0 bases, J lost 0 bases, and 9 bases lay in between. CDR1 is GTSNPN and CDR2 is SVGIG in the germline V gene (reference sequence). This CDR3 is built from 15 residues. The CDR3 DNA reads as TGTGCCTGGAGTGTACGCAGCGATAGCAATCAGCCCCAGCATTTT. Translating gives CAWSVRSDSNQPQHF. Full variable domain (outside the CDR3, taken from reference TRBV30 and TRBJ1-5): SQTIHQWPATLVQPVGSPLSLECTVEGTSNPNLYWYRQAAGRGLQLLFYSVGIGQISSEVPQNLSASRPQDRQFILSSKKLLLSDSGFYLCAWSVRSDSNQPQHFGDGTRLSIL.

This clone was seen only once. The chain employs TRBV10-2 and TRBJ2-3, with D perhaps assigned TRBD1 or TRBD2 (6 bases each). V dropped 6 bases and J dropped 2 bases, with 15 bases sitting between them. CDR1 is WSHSY, CDR2 SAAADI, per germline. The CDR3 totals 15 residues. The CDR3 sequence is CASREGGGITDTQYF. The CDR3 DNA reads TGCGCCAGCAGGGAGGGGGGCGGAATCACAGATACGCAGTATTTT.

The chain couples TRBV5-4 to TRBJ2-4, with a tentative D call TRBD2 (5 bases). Trimming pared 4 bases from V and 2 bases from J, leaving 10 bases between. This CDR3 has 14 residues. The V gene's germline CDR1 is SGHNT and CDR2 YYREEE (reference sequence). The CDR3 region has the DNA TGTGCCAGCAGCGACGGGAAGACCAAAAACATTCAGTACTTC. It codes for CASSDGKTKNIQYF.

V gene TRBV27 combines with J gene TRBJ2-1; D remains ambiguous. The germline CDR1 and CDR2 sequences are MNHEY and SMNVEV (reference sequence). This CDR3 has 13 residues. V was pared by 7 bases and J by 0 bases, with 7 bases between. CDR3 region: CASMVSSYNEQFF. CDR3 in DNA: TGTGCCAGCATGGTCAGCTCCTACAATGAGCAGTTCTTC.

The V and J genes are TRBV30 and TRBJ2-7; perhaps TRBD2 as D (6 bases). Deletions cut 0 bases from V and 3 bases from J, with 9 bases between. The CDR3 covers 13 residues. CDR1 and CDR2 (germline): GTSNPN, SVGIG (reference sequence). The CDR3 DNA reads TGTGCCTGGAGTGTAGATAGCGGCTACGAGCAGTACTTC. Translating it yields CAWSVDSGYEQYF.

This clone occurred once. This chain links TRBV9 with TRBJ2-7; perhaps TRBD1 as D (5 bases). The germline CDR1 and CDR2 sequences are SGDLS and YYNGEE. The CDR3 runs to 15 residues. Trimming took off 0 bases at V and 2 bases at J, with 12 bases between the two ends. The DNA for the CDR3 is TGTGCCAGCAGCGTAGTAGACAGTGGTCCCTACGAGCAGTACTTC. Protein sequence: CASSVVDSGPYEQYF.